These 29 T cell receptor beta chains came from one sample sequenced in a study of cytomegalovirus exposure and HLA in healthy donors. PCR primers comprised 60 Vbeta and 13 Jbeta primers. Repertoires were generated with immunoSEQ multiplex PCR, while TCRdb's copy carries only in-frame clones and drops some. Altogether some 120,000 clones are present, about two thirds being singletons, with the ten largest covering 8.7%. Sequences were obtained from PBMCs. The receptors come from a man aged 25 to 40 in good health and CMV-seropositive.

The rearrangement uses TRBV14 and TRBJ1-6, with D possibly being TRBD1 (6 bases). CDR1 is SGHDN and CDR2 is FVKESK in the germline V gene. Deletions cut 4 bases from V and 7 bases from J, with 14 bases between. CDR3 length: 15 amino acids. The CDR3 loop reads CASSLGQSINSPLHF. The CDR3 DNA reads as TGTGCCAGCAGCCTCGGACAGAGTATCAATTCACCCCTCCACTTT. Full variable domain (outside the CDR3, taken from reference TRBV14 and TRBJ1-6): EAGVTQFPSHSVIEKGQTVTLRCDPISGHDNLYWYRRVMGKEIKFLLHFVKESKQDESGMPNNRFLAERTGGTYSTLKVQPAELEDSGVYFCASSLGQSINSPLHFGNGTRLTVT.

The CDR3 DNA reads TGTGCCAGTAGTATCAACAGGTACAATGAGCAGTTCTTC. This translates into CASSINRYNEQFF. This chain links TRBV19 with TRBJ2-1; a possible D gene is TRBD1 (5 bases). The CDR3 is 13 residues long. Trimming removed 3 bases from V and 4 bases from J, with 7 bases in between. Germline CDR1 is LNHDA and CDR2 is SQIVND (reference sequence).

As for this clone: Other DNA sequences within the sample encode an identical CDR3. This rearrangement joins TRBV30 to TRBJ1-5; no clear D. The V and J ends lost 2 bases and 4 bases respectively, with 6 bases between them. CDR3 length: 12 amino acids. Per germline, CDR1 GTSNPN and CDR2 SVGIG (reference sequence). This chain's CDR3 is CAWSRGNQPQHF. The CDR3 region has the DNA TGTGCCTGGAGTCGAGGGAATCAGCCCCAGCATTTT.

This sequence joins TRBV2 and TRBJ1-1; a weak D match, TRBD1 (5 bases). The CDR3 is 15 amino acids. Germline lookup yields CDR1 SNHLY and CDR2 FYNNEI. Between the trimmed V and J ends, which lost 3 bases and 4 bases, there was a span of 15 bases. This CDR3 reads CASSDGRGGSTEAFF. CDR3 nucleotides: TGTGCCAGCAGTGATGGGCGGGGGGGAAGCACTGAAGCTTTCTTT.

V and J are TRBV30 and TRBJ2-1; 9 bases are a match to TRBD2. V was clipped by 3 bases and J by 10 bases; unmatched bases: 16. Germline V gene lookup returns CDR1 GTSNPN and CDR2 SVGIG (reference sequence). The CDR3 contains 16 residues. The CDR3 loop reads CAWRRLTGGGAGEQFF. In DNA, the CDR3 is TGTGCCTGGAGGCGGCTTACTGGCGGGGGGGCCGGAGAGCAGTTCTTC.

This chain connects TRBV12-5 to TRBJ1-2, with TRBD1 matching 9 bases. Germline CDR1 and CDR2: LGHNT and FRNRAP. The CDR3 spans 16 residues. V lost 3 bases and J lost 1; bases outside the gene matches: 6. CDR3 nucleotides: TGTGCTAGTGGTTTATTGGGACAGGGTGATAACTATGGCTACACCTTC. This translates into CASGLLGQGDNYGYTF.

This clone was detected once. The chain couples TRBV2 to TRBJ1-1, with 7 bases fitting TRBD1. Germline loops: CDR1 SNHLY, CDR2 FYNNEI. The V gene end was trimmed by 7 bases and the J gene end by 3 bases; junction bases not matched to a gene: 5. The CDR3 sequence is 13 residues long. The CDR3 coding sequence is TGTGCCAGCACTCTTACAGGGGACACTGAAGCTTTCTTT. Translating it yields CASTLTGDTEAFF.

The chain recombines TRBV6-5 with TRBJ1-5; D is unclear. The CDR3 runs 15 residues. V was clipped by 10 bases and J by 3 bases, with 19 bases between them. CDR1 is MNHEY and CDR2 is SVGAGI in the germline V gene. CDR3: CATRPLWGANQPQHF. The CDR3 DNA is TGTGCCACCCGGCCCTTGTGGGGAGCCAATCAGCCCCAGCATTTT.

V and J are TRBV14 and TRBJ1-3; D is unresolved. V lost 0 bases to trimming and J lost 4 bases, with 4 bases between them. Germline CDR1 SGHDN, CDR2 FVKESK. CDR3 length: 13 residues. The CDR3 is CASSQDPGNTIYF. The CDR3 nucleotides are TGTGCCAGCAGCCAAGATCCGGGAAACACCATATATTTT.

The chain couples TRBV7-9 to TRBJ1-4, with D uncertain. Germline V gene sequence: CDR1 SEHNR, CDR2 FQNEAQ (reference sequence). The germline V and J ends were trimmed by 2 bases and 8 bases, with 9 bases remaining between them. This CDR3 spans 13 amino acids. The CDR3 sequence: CASSLSTDEKLFF. The DNA for the CDR3 is TGTGCCAGCAGCTTAAGTACAGACGAAAAACTGTTTTTT.

The chain recombines TRBV10-3 with TRBJ2-6; D remains unclear. CDR1 is ENHRY and CDR2 is SYGVKD in the germline V gene. Trimming took off 7 bases at V and 3 bases at J, with 10 bases between the two ends. The CDR3 extends over 14 amino acids. DNA of the CDR3: TGTGCCATCAACCTCGTAGTTGGGGCCAACGTCCTGACTTTC. This encodes CAINLVVGANVLTF.

V and J are TRBV19 and TRBJ1-1; TRBD1 matches 7 bases. The CDR3 covers 17 residues. The ends lost 5 bases at V and 0 bases at J; junction bases unmatched: 12. In germline, CDR1 is LNHDA, CDR2 SQIVND (reference sequence). CDR3 loop: CASSFTFRDSLNTEAFF. The CDR3 coding sequence is TGTGCCAGTAGTTTCACTTTCCGGGACAGTTTGAACACTGAAGCTTTCTTT.

The chain links TRBV7-8 to TRBJ2-2, with D uncertain. CDR1 and CDR2 from the germline V gene are SGHVS and FQNEAQ. The CDR3 is 12 residues long. The ends were cut back, 4 bases at V and 3 bases at J, with 3 bases in the middle. The CDR3 region has the DNA TGTGCCAGCAGCTGGCACACCGGGGAGCTGTTTTTT. Translation gives CASSWHTGELFF.

The chain employs TRBV18 and TRBJ1-1, with D perhaps matching TRBD1 (6 bases). Looked up from germline, CDR1 is KGHSH and CDR2 is LQKENI. Trimming stripped 1 base from V and 5 bases from J, with 8 bases between. This CDR3 comprises 13 residues. CDR3 residues: CASSPQGGTEAFF. CDR3 nucleotides: TGTGCCAGCTCACCACAGGGGGGGACTGAAGCTTTCTTT.

The chain recombines TRBV19 with TRBJ1-5; 10 bases agree with TRBD1. Germline CDR1 is LNHDA and CDR2 is SQIVND (reference sequence). V gave up 5 bases and J gave up 1 base; unmatched junction bases: 8. This CDR3 spans 17 amino acids. CDR3 coding DNA: TGTGCCAGTAGTTCCCGGGACAGGGGATCCAGCAATCAGCCCCAGCATTTT. It codes for CASSSRDRGSSNQPQHF. The whole variable domain, remainder taken from reference TRBV19 and TRBJ1-5, is DGGITQSPKYLFRKEGQNVTLSCEQNLNHDAMYWYRQDPGQGLRLIYYSQIVNDFQKGDIAEGYSVSREKKESFPLTVTSAQKNPTAFYLCASSSRDRGSSNQPQHFGDGTRLSIL.

The chain recombines TRBV5-6 with TRBJ2-3; TRBD2 matches 8 bases. After removal of 2 bases from V and 1 base from J, the junction contained 9 bases not matched to a gene. The germline CDR1 and CDR2 sequences are SGHDT and YYEEEE. The CDR3 covers 17 residues. Here the CDR3 reads CASSFNLAGWGTDTQYF. CDR3 DNA: TGTGCCAGCAGCTTTAATTTAGCGGGGTGGGGCACAGATACGCAGTATTTT.

The chain has TRBV5-5 and TRBJ1-4, with TRBD1 matching 9 bases. CDR1 is SGHKS and CDR2 is YYEKEE in the germline V gene (reference sequence). V shed 3 bases, J shed 8 bases, and the junction held 8 bases outside the gene matches. This CDR3 comprises 15 residues. CDR3 sequence: CASSSAGQGNEKLFF. In DNA form, the CDR3 reads TGTGCCAGCAGCTCAGCCGGACAGGGGAACGAAAAACTGTTTTTT.

CDR3 loop: CASSKEYSGISYEQYV. CDR3 nucleotide sequence: TGTGCCAGCAGCAAAGAGTACAGCGGGATCTCCTACGAGCAGTACGTC. The chain recombines TRBV21-1 with TRBJ2-7; the D call in the table, TRBD2, was not verified against the DNA. TRBV21-1 is shown as a pseudogene. This CDR3 is 16 amino acids long.

The V call is TRBV9, the J call TRBJ2-2; 8 nucleotides align to TRBD2. Germline V lookup: CDR1 SGDLS, CDR2 YYNGEE. V shed 0 bases, J shed 6 bases, and the junction held 4 bases outside the gene matches. The CDR3 has 15 amino acids. The CDR3 sequence is CASSVGAGVAGELFF. The CDR3 DNA reads as TGTGCCAGCAGCGTAGGAGCGGGAGTGGCCGGGGAGCTGTTTTTT. Based on the CDR3 plus reference TRBV9 and TRBJ2-2, the full variable domain is DSGVTQTPKHLITATGQRVTLRCSPRSGDLSVYWYQQSLDQGLQFLIQYYNGEERAKGNILERFSAQQFPDLHSELNLSSLELGDSALYFCASSVGAGVAGELFFGEGSRLTVL.

V is TRBV4-2 and J is TRBJ2-3; 8 nucleotides align to TRBD1. Germline assignment: CDR1 LGHNA and CDR2 YNFKEQ. This CDR3 has 16 amino acids. V trimming: 0 bases; J trimming: 8 bases; junction bases outside the gene matches: 10. In DNA form, the CDR3 reads TGTGCCAGCAGCCAAGATCCCCAGGGGGCGGCGGGTACGCAGTATTTT. Translation: CASSQDPQGAAGTQYF.

The genes are TRBV19 and TRBJ1-3; D is possibly TRBD1 (6 bases). V shed 1 base and J shed 5 bases, with 15 bases lying between them. This CDR3 is built from 16 residues. Germline lookup yields CDR1 LNHDA and CDR2 SQIVND (reference sequence). The CDR3 sequence is CASSIGGGLLRNTIYF. In DNA, the CDR3 is TGTGCCAGTAGTATAGGCGGGGGGCTTCTGAGAAACACCATATATTTT.

The rearrangement joins TRBV5-1 to TRBJ2-3; a weak D match, TRBD1 (6 bases). Germline V CDR1 and CDR2: SGHRS, YFSETQ. CDR3 length equals 13 residues. Trimming removed 4 bases from V and 3 bases from J, with 9 bases in between. The CDR3 reads CASSLQGTDTQYF. The CDR3 DNA reads TGCGCCAGCAGCCTGCAGGGGACAGATACGCAGTATTTT.

The rearrangement uses TRBV27 and TRBJ2-4; 9 nucleotides match TRBD1. Losses at the gene ends were 5 bases for V and 1 base for J; bases not matched to a gene: 15. CDR3 length equals 19 residues. Germline V CDR1 and CDR2: MNHEY, SMNVEV (reference sequence). CDR3 in DNA: TGTGCCAGCAGTGCCACGATCCTACAGGGGGCTACCGCCAAAAACATTCAGTACTTC. This sequence encodes CASSATILQGATAKNIQYF.

The gene calls are TRBV28 and TRBJ1-2; D possibly corresponds to TRBD1 (5 bases). The CDR3 totals 15 residues. V dropped 6 bases and J dropped 3 bases, with 17 bases sitting between them. From germline, CDR1 is MDHEN and CDR2 SYDVKM. In nucleotides, the CDR3 is TGTGCCAGCAGAAGCCGGGGCGCGGGGGACTATGGCTACACCTTC. It encodes CASRSRGAGDYGYTF.

J is TRBJ2-1 and V is TRBV12-5; possible D gene TRBD2, 6 bases. Trimming cost V 2 bases and J 8 bases, with 10 bases left between them. Germline V gene data show CDR1 as LGHNT and CDR2 as FRNRAP. The CDR3 length is 13 residues. The CDR3 DNA sequence: TGTGCTAGTGGTTTGTCGGAGGGCCATGAGCAGTTCTTC. Protein: CASGLSEGHEQFF.

The CDR3 coding sequence is TGTGCCAGCAGTTCCCCACCCTACAGGGGGCATGGCTACACCTTC. It specifies CASSSPPYRGHGYTF. V is TRBV28 and J is TRBJ1-2, with TRBD1 matching over 9 bases. Trimming at V came to 4 bases and at J to 6 bases, leaving 9 bases not matched to a gene. Germline V gives CDR1 MDHEN, CDR2 SYDVKM. This CDR3 region has 15 residues.

The V and J genes are TRBV5-1 and TRBJ2-1; D is ambiguous. V gave up 5 bases and J gave up 0 bases, with 6 bases separating them. Per germline, CDR1 SGHRS and CDR2 YFSETQ. The CDR3 covers 13 residues. CDR3 residues: CASRVSSYNEQFF. The CDR3 nucleotides read TGCGCCAGCAGGGTTAGCTCCTACAATGAGCAGTTCTTC.

This chain uses TRBV4-1 with TRBJ2-7; D gene unclear. Germline V gene sequence: CDR1 MGHRA, CDR2 YSYEKL. V lost 4 bases to trimming and J lost 4 bases, with 29 bases between them. This CDR3 spans 19 amino acids. DNA for the CDR3: TGCGCCAGCAGCCGCCAGTTTGAGGCACGGCCGGGTACTCCATACGAGCAGTACTTC. Amino acid sequence: CASSRQFEARPGTPYEQYF.

The rearrangement joins TRBV19 to TRBJ2-3; unclear D gene. Germline CDR1 reads LNHDA; CDR2 reads SQIVND (reference sequence). The V gene lost 6 bases and the J gene lost 6 bases, with 10 bases spanning the gap. The CDR3 is 12 amino acids. CDR3 loop: CASSPPLDTQYF. Here the CDR3 DNA reads TGTGCCAGTAGCCCCCCATTGGATACGCAGTATTTT.